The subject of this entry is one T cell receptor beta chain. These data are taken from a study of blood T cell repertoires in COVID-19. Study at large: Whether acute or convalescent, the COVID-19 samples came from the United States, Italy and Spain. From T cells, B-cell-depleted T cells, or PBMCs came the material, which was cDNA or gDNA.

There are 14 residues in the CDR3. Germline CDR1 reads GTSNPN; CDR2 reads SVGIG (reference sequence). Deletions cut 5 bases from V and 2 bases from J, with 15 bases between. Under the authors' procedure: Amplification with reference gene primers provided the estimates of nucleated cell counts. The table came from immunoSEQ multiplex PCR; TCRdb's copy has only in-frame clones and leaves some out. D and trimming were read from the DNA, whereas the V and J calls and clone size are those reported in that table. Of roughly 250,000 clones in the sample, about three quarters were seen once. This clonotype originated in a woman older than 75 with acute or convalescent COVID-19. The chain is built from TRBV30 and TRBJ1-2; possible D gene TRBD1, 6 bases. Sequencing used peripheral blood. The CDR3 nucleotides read TGTGCCTGGGTCGGACAGTTAAAGAACTATGGCTACACCTTC. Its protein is CAWVGQLKNYGYTF.